The 9 T cell receptor beta chains in this list originate from one sample, sequenced in a study of cytomegalovirus exposure and HLA in healthy donors. PCR involved 60 Vbeta and 13 Jbeta primers. TCRdb keeps only in-frame clones here, not all; method: immunoSEQ multiplex PCR. Among fewer than 180,000 clones, around 79% were seen once, and the ten largest hold roughly 6.3%. The specimen was PBMCs. The receptors shown here come from a man aged 50-60 years in good health and CMV-seropositive.

The chain carries TRBV2 and TRBJ2-7, with 11 bases identical to TRBD2. The CDR3 is 15 amino acids. Germline CDR1 and CDR2: SNHLY and FYNNEI. V gave up 6 bases and J gave up 7 bases; unmatched junction bases: 11. CDR3 nucleotide sequence: TGTGCCAGCAGAGGGGCTAGCGGGAGGAGGCGGGAGCAGTACTTC. It translates to CASRGASGRRREQYF.

The chain employs TRBV14 and TRBJ2-3; D gene unclear. Germline CDR1 is SGHDN and CDR2 is FVKESK. V shed 3 bases and J shed 2 bases, with 9 bases lying between them. The CDR3 runs to 14 residues. DNA of the CDR3: TGTGCCAGCAGCCATCAGCGACCCACAGATACGCAGTATTTT. This translates into CASSHQRPTDTQYF.

This clone was counted a single time. The V gene is TRBV10-2, the J gene TRBJ2-3, with 11 bases that match TRBD2. Trimming took 5 bases from V and 6 from J; bases not matched to a gene: 4. The CDR3 consists of 14 residues. Germline values: CDR1 WSHSY, CDR2 SAAADI. As DNA, the CDR3 is TGCGCCAGCAGTACTAGCGGGAGAATGGATACGCAGTATTTT. It translates to CASSTSGRMDTQYF.

The chain has TRBV5-1 and TRBJ1-1; D is ambiguous. V gave up 3 bases and J gave up 5 bases, with 11 bases separating them. Germline CDR1 is SGHRS and CDR2 is YFSETQ. This CDR3 has 13 residues. CDR3 residues: CASSSPYRTEAFF. The CDR3 DNA is TGCGCCAGCAGCTCGCCTTATCGGACTGAAGCTTTCTTT.

This clone was seen more than once but under ten times. This chain uses TRBV19 with TRBJ1-5; no definite D call. The ends were cut back, 4 bases at V and 4 bases at J, with 5 bases in the middle. The V gene's germline CDR1 is LNHDA and CDR2 SQIVND (reference sequence). This CDR3 is 12 amino acids long. CDR3 amino acids: CASSRGNQPQHF. DNA of the CDR3: TGTGCCAGTAGTAGAGGAAATCAGCCCCAGCATTTT.

The chain joins TRBV5-1 to TRBJ2-6; D gene ambiguous. This CDR3 is 17 amino acids long. Germline values: CDR1 SGHRS, CDR2 YFSETQ. The ends were cut back, 1 base at V and 0 bases at J, with 11 bases in the middle. The CDR3 reads CASSLLGARSGANVLTF. CDR3 DNA sequence: TGCGCCAGCAGCTTGTTGGGCGCCCGCTCTGGGGCCAACGTCCTGACTTTC. Drawing the rest from reference TRBV5-1 and TRBJ2-6, the complete variable domain is KAGVTQTPRYLIKTRGQQVTLSCSPISGHRSVSWYQQTPGQGLQFLFEYFSETQRNKGNFPGRFSGRQFSNSRSEMNVSTLELGDSALYLCASSLLGARSGANVLTFGAGSRLTVL.

V is TRBV5-1 and J is TRBJ2-5, with TRBD1 matching over 7 bases. The end of the DNA is better explained by TRBJ2-7, so the J call may be wrong. The germline V gene encodes CDR1 SGHRS and CDR2 YFSETQ. CDR3 size: 14 residues. The CDR3 spells CASSHGQEIYEQYF. CDR3 bases: TGCGCCAGCAGCCATGGACAGGAGATTTACGAGCAGTACTTC.

The rearrangement uses TRBV9 and TRBJ2-1, with 8 bases aligning to TRBD2. V was pared by 0 bases and J by 9 bases, with 8 bases of the junction left unmatched. This CDR3 region has 15 residues. The germline V gene has CDR1 SGDLS and CDR2 YYNGEE. In DNA form, the CDR3 reads TGTGCCAGCAGCGTAGGCGGGGGGCTTTTGCGTGAGCAGTTCTTC. Amino acids: CASSVGGGLLREQFF.

The rearrangement uses TRBV29-1 and TRBJ2-3; TRBD2 is a possible D gene (5 bases). The CDR3 contains 10 residues. Germline CDR1 is SQVTM and CDR2 is ANQGSEA. The ends were cut back, 8 bases at V and 5 bases at J, with 8 bases in the middle. CDR3 in amino acids: CSTGLDTQYF. In nucleotides, the CDR3 is TGCAGCACCGGACTAGATACGCAGTATTTT.